The next 3 T cell receptor beta chains were all read from a single sample in a study of prognosis after radiotherapy for stage I lung cancer. Genomic DNA provided the template from which TCR beta CDR3 was amplified by two-round multiplex PCR. First-round PCR employed TRBV- and TRBJ-specific primers for each gene. Using its own MiXCR run on the multiplex PCR reads, TCRdb lists one record per CDR3 protein. The table records under 30,000 distinct CDR3 sequences, approximately 31% of them present only once. This specimen consisted of PBMCs, obtained before or after stereotactic body radiation therapy (not recorded which). Source of these receptors: a donor over 45 with non-small cell lung cancer.

The table lists this clonotype with many counts. The chain employs TRBV5-6 and TRBJ2-7; D could derive from TRBD1 or TRBD2 (5 bases each). The CDR3 runs 17 residues. CDR1 is SGHDT and CDR2 is YYEEEE in the germline V gene. Trimming took 3 bases from V and 0 from J, leaving 19 bases between them. CDR3 nucleotide sequence: TGTGCCAGCAGCTGGACTGACAGAGGCTATAGCTCCTACGAGCAGTACTTC. The encoded protein is CASSWTDRGYSSYEQYF.

This clonotype occurred once. Compared with germline, one end of the junction differs, possibly owing to a read error. The rearrangement joins TRBV19 to TRBJ2-1; TRBD1 agrees at 9 bases. CDR3 size: 12 residues. Germline V gives CDR1 LNHDA, CDR2 SQIVND (reference sequence). CDR3 in DNA: TGTGACAGTAGAACAAGGGGACAGGGAAAGTTCTTC. It codes for CDSRTRGQGKFF.

This clonotype has at least ten counts. This sequence joins TRBV10-2 and TRBJ2-2; 8 nucleotides agree with TRBD1. This CDR3 has 14 residues. Germline V gives CDR1 WSHSY, CDR2 SAAADI. V lost 6 bases, J lost 3 bases, and 3 bases stayed unmatched. In nucleotides, the CDR3 is TGCGCCAGCAGGGTGACAGGGGACACCGGGGAGCTGTTTTTT. It yields the protein CASRVTGDTGELFF.